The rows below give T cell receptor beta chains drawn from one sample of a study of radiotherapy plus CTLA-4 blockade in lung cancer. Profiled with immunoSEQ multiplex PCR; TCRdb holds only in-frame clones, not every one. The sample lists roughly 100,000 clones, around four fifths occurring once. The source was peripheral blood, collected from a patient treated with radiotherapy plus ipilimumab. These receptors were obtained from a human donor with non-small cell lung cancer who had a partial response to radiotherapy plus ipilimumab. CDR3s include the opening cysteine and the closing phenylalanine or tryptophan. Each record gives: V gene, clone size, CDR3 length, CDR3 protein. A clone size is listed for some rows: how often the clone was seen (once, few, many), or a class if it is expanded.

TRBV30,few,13,CAWTRGTYNEQFF
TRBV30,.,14,CAWSVGDRGRSVYF
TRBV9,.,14,CASSGLLAGTEAFF
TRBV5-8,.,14,CASSLEGQGYGYTF
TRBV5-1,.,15,CASSSQNLGGYEQYF
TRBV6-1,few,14,CASSQKGENAEAFF
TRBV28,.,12,CASSLNRGGYTF
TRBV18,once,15,CASSPLQGLGEKLFF
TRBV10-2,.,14,CATGTEYSNQPQHF
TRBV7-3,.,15,CASSLNQGLGTEAFF
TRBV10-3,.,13,CAIRREVGYEQYF
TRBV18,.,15,CASSLTSGRTDTQYF
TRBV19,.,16,CASSSPQGVLGTEAFF
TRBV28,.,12,CATLRSSYEQYF
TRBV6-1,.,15,CASSETRIGHNEQFF
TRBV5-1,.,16,CASTSPGQGARDEQFF
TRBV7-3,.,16,CASSLRLAGGTGELFF
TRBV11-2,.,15,CASSLDRDRDRGYTF
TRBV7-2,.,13,CASSLVITPEAFF
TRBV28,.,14,CASSPTGGNPEAFF
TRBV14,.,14,CASSRDYRGDTQYF
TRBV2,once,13,CAGAGRSRETQYF
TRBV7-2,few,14,CASSSGTGIYEQYF
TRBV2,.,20,CASSEVRASGRSTRYNEQFF
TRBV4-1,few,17,CASSQEGAGANTGELFF
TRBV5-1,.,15,CASSFSSGSLNEQFF
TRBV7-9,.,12,CASSYRGLEQYF
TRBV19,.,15,CASSVNRVGPYEQYF
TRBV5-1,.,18,CASSLVGNQGLAGAEQYF
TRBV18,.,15,CASSPRQVANQPQHF
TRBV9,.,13,CASSEQQGWEQFF
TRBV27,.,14,CASSLAGGKDTQYF
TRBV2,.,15,CASSAQGRANEKLFF
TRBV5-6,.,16,CASSLGLAGEWETQYF
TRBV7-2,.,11,CASSSKYEQYF
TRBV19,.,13,CASSIFPNQPQHF
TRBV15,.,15,CATSRDKGVTGELFF
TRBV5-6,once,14,CASRGRRGSYEQYF
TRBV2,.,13,CASSSKGVYEQYF
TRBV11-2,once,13,CASSLGLGNTIYF
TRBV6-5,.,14,CASSYRDLGYEQYF